This TCR beta chain was found in a study of regulatory T cells. This clone was seen a single time. Antigen: not known. Trimming stripped 2 bases from V and 2 bases from J, with 12 bases between. The germline gives CDR1 MDHEN, CDR2 SYDVKM. The CDR3 totals 15 residues. Study-wide results and limits: In CD3G-deficient patients, conventional CD4+ T cells were enriched for hydrophobic CDR3 residues at positions 6 and 7.

Primers: 52 TRBV forward and 13 TRBJ reverse. Method: immunoSEQ multiplex PCR; TCRdb's copy keeps in-frame clones and lacks some. Here the sample spans approximately 31,000 clones, 93% being singletons. A couple of CD3G-deficient patients had more severe autoimmunity; all had some. CD4+ cells were sorted into CD25-high CD127-low regulatory cells and CD25-low CD127-high conventional cells. Sequencing input: conventional CD4+ T cells sorted from blood. The chain is built from TRBV28 and TRBJ2-5; D is unresolved. This sequence originates from a child aged 2 to 10 with CD3G deficiency. CDR3 amino acids: CASSLTGQVQETQYF. The CDR3 DNA is TGTGCCAGCAGTTTAACTGGCCAGGTACAAGAGACCCAGTACTTC.